This is a list of T cell receptor beta chains from one sample in a study of blood T cell repertoires in COVID-19. Libraries were prepared by immunoSEQ multiplex PCR; TCRdb keeps only in-frame clonotypes and omits some of them. The table has approximately 170,000 clones, about 88% seen once. Source material: peripheral blood. Receptors originate from a man aged 60 to 75 with active or convalescent COVID-19. Each CDR3 is given with its conserved first and last residue. D genes are given only for firm matches. Clone sizes are given selectively: once, few, many, or a class where the clone is expanded.

clone size | J gene | V gene | D gene | CDR3 protein | CDR3 DNA
NA | TRBJ2-3 | TRBV19 | TRBD1 | CASSPGQGKPDTQYF | TGTGCCAGTAGTCCGGGACAGGGTAAACCAGATACGCAGTATTTT
NA | TRBJ2-7 | TRBV7-9 | NA | CASSLGSGGYEQYF | TGTGCCAGCAGCTTAGGTAGCGGAGGCTACGAGCAGTACTTC
NA | TRBJ2-7 | TRBV7-2 | TRBD1 | CASSLLGQGSGSYEQYF | TGTGCCAGCAGCTTATTGGGACAGGGCTCAGGCTCCTACGAGCAGTACTTC
NA | TRBJ2-7 | TRBV3-1/TRBV3-2 | NA | CASSQSSRGHEQYF | TGTGCCAGCAGCCAATCCTCTAGGGGCCACGAGCAGTACTTC
NA | TRBJ2-5 | TRBV7-8 | NA | CASSIAKLQETQYF | TGTGCCAGCAGCATAGCGAAACTCCAAGAGACCCAGTACTTC
NA | TRBJ1-1 | TRBV29-1 | NA | CSVPQIDTEAFF | TGCAGCGTCCCTCAAATAGACACTGAAGCTTTCTTT
NA | TRBJ2-7 | TRBV5-1 | TRBD2 | CASSSHLAGGRASSYEQYF | TGCGCCAGCAGCTCCCACCTAGCGGGGGGCCGTGCGAGCTCCTACGAGCAGTACTTC
NA | TRBJ2-7 | TRBV3-1/TRBV3-2 | NA | CASSQDVRTVHEQYF | TGTGCCAGCAGCCAAGATGTCAGAACCGTCCACGAGCAGTACTTC
few | TRBJ1-2 | TRBV15 | NA | CATSRDLQEGGYTF | TGTGCCACCAGCAGAGATCTACAGGAGGGTGGCTACACCTTC
NA | TRBJ2-3 | TRBV3-1/TRBV3-2 | NA | CASSQDGLGGGDTQYF | TGTGCCAGCAGCCAAGATGGCCTAGGGGGGGGAGATACGCAGTATTTT
NA | TRBJ2-1 | TRBV18 | NA | CASSPPAMADNEQFF | TGTGCCAGCTCACCACCAGCGATGGCAGACAATGAGCAGTTCTTC
NA | TRBJ2-1 | TRBV24-1 | TRBD2 | CATANSGRGNEQFF | TGTGCCACCGCGAATAGCGGGAGAGGGAATGAGCAGTTCTTC
NA | TRBJ2-6 | TRBV6-1 | NA | CASSEASAGETGANVLTF | TGTGCCAGCAGTGAAGCTTCGGCAGGGGAAACTGGGGCCAACGTCCTGACTTTC
once | TRBJ1-5 | TRBV4-1 | NA | CASSQDRYSNQPQHF | TGCGCCAGCAGCCAAGACAGATATAGCAATCAGCCCCAGCATTTT
NA | TRBJ1-2 | TRBV28 | TRBD1 | CAIPDRGKVGYTF | TGTGCCATCCCGGACAGGGGGAAGGTCGGCTACACCTTC
once | TRBJ2-1 | TRBV9 | NA | CASSVAGEGEQFF | TGTGCCAGCAGCGTAGCGGGAGAGGGGGAGCAGTTCTTC
NA | TRBJ1-2 | TRBV11-2 | NA | CASSFESGGYTF | TGTGCCAGCAGCTTCGAGTCGGGTGGCTACACCTTC
NA | TRBJ2-6 | TRBV5-1 | TRBD1 | CASSYRQGPVSGANVLTF | TGCGCCAGCAGCTACAGACAGGGGCCGGTTTCTGGGGCCAACGTCCTGACTTTC
once | TRBJ2-7 | TRBV7-6 | TRBD1 | CASSLDPGGHEQYF | TGTGCCAGCAGCTTAGATCCAGGGGGCCACGAGCAGTACTTC
NA | TRBJ1-1 | TRBV19 | NA | CASSLTGGWQSNTEAFF | TGTGCCAGTAGCCTAACGGGAGGGTGGCAGTCGAACACTGAAGCTTTCTTT
NA | TRBJ1-2 | TRBV4-2 | NA | CASSQEDSRGYTF | TGTGCCAGCAGCCAAGAGGACAGCCGCGGCTACACCTTC
NA | TRBJ1-1 | TRBV5-1 | TRBD1 | CASSLLTGGITEAFF | TGCGCCAGCAGCTTGCTGACAGGGGGCATCACTGAAGCTTTCTTT
NA | TRBJ1-4 | TRBV11-3 | TRBD1 | CASRRQGRANEKLFF | TGTGCCAGCAGAAGACAGGGGAGGGCTAATGAAAAACTGTTTTTT
NA | TRBJ1-2 | TRBV10-3 | NA | CAITRSQGPWGYTF | TGTGCCATCACCAGGAGCCAGGGTCCGTGGGGCTACACCTTC
once | TRBJ1-6 | TRBV7-2 | NA | CASSLGRGARSPLHF | TGTGCCAGCAGCTTAGGTCGGGGGGCGAGGTCACCCCTCCACTTT
NA | TRBJ1-2 | TRBV10-2 | NA | CASSEGRDAGYTF | TGCGCCAGCAGTGAGGGGAGGGATGCAGGCTACACCTTC
NA | TRBJ2-7 | TRBV19 | NA | CASSIDSQPLAGQEQYF | TGTGCCAGTAGTATAGATTCTCAACCGTTGGCAGGGCAAGAGCAGTACTTC
NA | TRBJ1-6 | TRBV23-1 | NA | CASRLIKGYSPLHF | TGCGCCAGCAGACTAATTAAAGGCTATTCACCCCTCCACTTT
few | TRBJ1-5 | TRBV15 | TRBD1 | CATSRDSTGDRTQHF | TGTGCCACCAGCAGAGATTCGACAGGGGATAGAACCCAGCATTTT
NA | TRBJ1-2 | TRBV6-5 | NA | CATYSSNSLYGYTF | TGTGCCACCTATAGTAGTAATAGCCTCTATGGCTACACCTTC
NA | TRBJ2-3 | TRBV29-1 | TRBD2 | CSVRTSGGTDTQYF | TGCAGCGTTAGGACTAGCGGGGGAACAGATACGCAGTATTTT
NA | TRBJ1-1 | TRBV5-1 | NA | CASSLEREVTEAFF | TGCGCCAGCAGCTTGGAACGGGAGGTCACTGAAGCTTTCTTT
NA | TRBJ1-2 | TRBV7-8 | NA | CASSLAGGDGYTF | TGTGCCAGCAGCTTAGCGGGGGGAGATGGCTACACCTTC
NA | TRBJ2-7 | TRBV19 | TRBD1 | CASSIRSGTGFRFYEQYF | TGTGCCAGTAGTATTCGATCCGGGACAGGCTTTAGGTTCTACGAGCAGTACTTC
NA | TRBJ2-1 | TRBV4-2 | NA | CASSQAGGADNEQFF | TGTGCCAGCAGCCAGGCCGGAGGTGCCGACAATGAGCAGTTCTTC
NA | TRBJ2-7 | TRBV5-4 | TRBD1 | CASSSGQGSFYEQYF | TGTGCCAGCAGCAGCGGACAGGGATCCTTCTACGAGCAGTACTTC
NA | TRBJ2-3 | TRBV5-1 | TRBD2 | CASSLGVSGGVPDTQYF | TGCGCCAGCAGCTTGGGAGTTAGCGGGGGGGTTCCAGATACGCAGTATTTT
NA | TRBJ1-5 | TRBV7-8 | TRBD1 | CASSAGTGDNQPQHF | TGTGCCAGCAGCGCGGGGACAGGGGACAATCAGCCCCAGCATTTT
NA | TRBJ1-5 | TRBV18 | NA | CASSLLPRNQPQHF | TGTGCCAGCTCACTTCTTCCTCGCAATCAGCCCCAGCATTTT
NA | TRBJ1-5 | TRBV2 | TRBD1 | CASSGDSPKNQPQHF | TGTGCCAGCAGCGGGGACAGCCCGAAGAATCAGCCCCAGCATTTT
NA | TRBJ2-3 | TRBV4-1 | TRBD1 | CASSRRTGGLTDTQYF | TGCGCCAGCAGCCGACGGACAGGGGGGCTCACAGATACGCAGTATTTT
NA | TRBJ1-1 | TRBV10-1 | TRBD1 | CASSEQGGGTEAFF | TGCGCCAGCAGCGAACAGGGGGGAGGCACTGAAGCTTTCTTT
NA | TRBJ2-5 | TRBV5-4 | TRBD1 | CASSRGTGVQETQYF | TGTGCCAGCAGCAGAGGGACAGGGGTACAAGAGACCCAGTACTTC
NA | TRBJ2-2 | TRBV10-1 | NA | CASSGPGHNTGELFF | TGCGCCAGCAGTGGACCGGGACACAACACCGGGGAGCTGTTTTTT
NA | TRBJ2-3 | TRBV5-8 | TRBD1 | CASSLESQGLSTDTQYF | TGTGCCAGCAGCTTGGAGTCACAGGGGCTGTCCACAGATACGCAGTATTTT
NA | TRBJ1-5 | TRBV6-6 | NA | CASSPGGYQPQHF | TGTGCCAGCAGTCCTGGGGGGTATCAGCCCCAGCATTTT
NA | TRBJ1-1 | TRBV7-9 | TRBD1 | CASSPGTGVTEAFF | TGTGCCAGCAGCCCCGGGACAGGGGTCACTGAAGCTTTCTTT